The rows below give T cell receptor beta chains drawn from one sample of a study of blood T cell repertoires in COVID-19. Repertoires were generated with immunoSEQ multiplex PCR, while TCRdb's copy carries only in-frame clones and drops some. Among 20,000 to 25,000 clones listed, less than 85% were seen once. What was sequenced was peripheral blood. The receptors stem from a man in his sixties with active COVID-19. Each CDR3 is given with its conserved first and last residue. The D gene is left open where the match is weak. Some rows mark clone size as missing; the rest say once, few, many or name a class of expanded clone.

V: TRBV11-2; size: few; D: .; J: TRBJ1-1; CDR3: CASSSGGTEAFF; DNA: TGTGCCAGCAGCTCGGGTGGGACTGAAGCTTTCTTT
V: TRBV18; size: .; D: .; J: TRBJ2-6; CDR3: CASSPGGALSGANVLTF; DNA: TGTGCCAGCTCACCGGGGGGAGCCCTCTCTGGGGCCAACGTCCTGACTTTC
V: TRBV4-2; size: .; D: .; J: TRBJ1-3; CDR3: CASSQEGRGSGNTIYF; DNA: TGTGCCAGCAGCCAAGAGGGACGGGGGTCTGGAAACACCATATATTTT
V: TRBV19; size: .; D: .; J: TRBJ1-3; CDR3: CASLRGYAGNTIYF; DNA: TGTGCCAGTCTCAGGGGTTATGCTGGAAACACCATATATTTT
V: TRBV15; size: .; D: TRBD2; J: TRBJ2-1; CDR3: CATSRDTSGRGNEQFF; DNA: TGTGCCACCAGCAGAGATACTAGCGGGAGGGGTAATGAGCAGTTCTTC
V: TRBV19; size: once; D: .; J: TRBJ2-7; CDR3: CASTAEGRYEQYF; DNA: TGTGCCAGTACTGCTGAGGGAAGGTACGAGCAGTACTTC
V: TRBV5-1; size: .; D: TRBD1; J: TRBJ2-7; CDR3: CASSLMGQGEQYF; DNA: TGCGCCAGCAGCTTGATGGGACAGGGCGAGCAGTACTTC
V: TRBV11-3; size: once; D: .; J: TRBJ2-1; CDR3: CASSVRLGVGNEQFF; DNA: TGTGCCAGCAGCGTCCGTTTAGGAGTTGGTAATGAGCAGTTCTTC
V: TRBV5-4; size: .; D: .; J: TRBJ2-6; CDR3: CASSLGGPGANVLTF; DNA: TGTGCCAGCAGCTTGGGAGGCCCTGGGGCCAACGTCCTGACTTTC
V: TRBV6-5; size: .; D: .; J: TRBJ1-2; CDR3: CASSLTETEVYGYTF; DNA: TGTGCCAGCAGTTTGACCGAGACGGAGGTCTATGGCTACACCTTC
V: TRBV7-8; size: .; D: TRBD2; J: TRBJ2-1; CDR3: CASSLAGSGRSNEQFF; DNA: TGTGCCAGCAGCTTAGCAGGTAGCGGGAGATCAAATGAGCAGTTCTTC
V: TRBV3-1/TRBV3-2; size: .; D: TRBD1; J: TRBJ2-7; CDR3: CASSQGDRGHEQYF; DNA: TGTGCCAGCAGCCAAGGCGACAGGGGCCACGAGCAGTACTTC
V: TRBV2; size: .; D: .; J: TRBJ2-2; CDR3: CASSRDGSAGELFF; DNA: TGTGCCAGCAGTCGAGACGGGTCCGCCGGGGAGCTGTTTTTT
V: TRBV29-1; size: .; D: TRBD1; J: TRBJ1-1; CDR3: CSVLRGQGTAEAFF; DNA: TGCAGCGTGCTTAGGGGACAGGGAACAGCTGAAGCTTTCTTT
V: TRBV6-9; size: .; D: .; J: TRBJ1-2; CDR3: CASSYPGFSGQRANYGYTF; DNA: TGTGCCAGCAGTTATCCAGGCTTTTCTGGACAGAGAGCTAACTATGGCTACACCTTC
V: TRBV19; size: .; D: .; J: TRBJ2-5; CDR3: CASRAGGEETQYF; DNA: TGTGCCAGCCGGGCCGGAGGCGAAGAGACCCAGTACTTC
V: TRBV2; size: .; D: .; J: TRBJ1-5; CDR3: CASRGGGYSNQPQHF; DNA: TGTGCCAGCAGGGGGGGAGGATATAGCAATCAGCCCCAGCATTTT
V: TRBV5-3; size: .; D: TRBD2; J: TRBJ2-7; CDR3: CARSLEYRGRAPGWEQYF; DNA: TGTGCCAGAAGCTTGGAGTACCGCGGGAGGGCCCCTGGATGGGAGCAGTACTTC
V: TRBV19; size: .; D: .; J: TRBJ2-3; CDR3: CASSTRTGGGTDTQYF; DNA: TGTGCCAGTAGTACCAGGACTGGGGGAGGAACAGATACGCAGTATTTT
V: TRBV27; size: .; D: TRBD2; J: TRBJ2-2; CDR3: CASNLSGRGGTGELFF; DNA: TGTGCCAGCAACCTTAGCGGGAGGGGTGGCACCGGGGAGCTGTTTTTT
V: TRBV5-4; size: once; D: .; J: TRBJ1-3; CDR3: CASSLAGSSGNTIYF; DNA: TGTGCCAGCAGCTTGGCAGGTAGCTCTGGAAACACCATATATTTT
V: TRBV9; size: .; D: TRBD1; J: TRBJ2-6; CDR3: CASSRDRHLSGANVLTF; DNA: TGTGCCAGCAGCAGGGACAGGCACCTCTCTGGGGCCAACGTCCTGACTTTC
V: TRBV3-1/TRBV3-2; size: .; D: .; J: TRBJ2-7; CDR3: CASSQAPSYEQYF; DNA: TGTGCCAGCAGCCAAGCTCCTTCCTACGAGCAGTACTTC
V: TRBV7-2; size: .; D: TRBD1; J: TRBJ1-6; CDR3: CASSRQGFNSPLHF; DNA: TGTGCCAGCAGCAGACAGGGATTCAATTCACCCCTCCACTTT
V: TRBV28; size: .; D: TRBD1; J: TRBJ1-1; CDR3: CASSLPRGQDLNTEAFF; DNA: TGTGCCAGCAGTTTACCCAGGGGGCAGGACCTGAACACTGAAGCTTTCTTT
V: TRBV28; size: few; D: TRBD1; J: TRBJ2-7; CDR3: CASSLLAQGSYEQYF; DNA: TGTGCCAGCAGTTTATTAGCACAGGGGTCCTACGAGCAGTACTTC
V: TRBV4-1; size: .; D: TRBD1; J: TRBJ2-7; CDR3: CASSQSSGQGVDEQYF; DNA: TGCGCCAGCAGCCAATCCTCGGGACAGGGCGTCGACGAGCAGTACTTC
V: TRBV7-9; size: .; D: TRBD1; J: TRBJ2-4; CDR3: CASSLRPTGGWDIQYF; DNA: TGTGCCAGCAGCCTGAGGCCTACAGGGGGCTGGGACATTCAGTACTTC
V: TRBV19; size: .; D: .; J: TRBJ2-7; CDR3: CASSIGQIGIDEQYF; DNA: TGTGCCAGTAGTATAGGACAGATAGGTATCGACGAGCAGTACTTC
V: TRBV5-1; size: .; D: TRBD2; J: TRBJ2-5; CDR3: CASSSGSGRPEETQYF; DNA: TGCGCCAGCAGCTCTGGGAGCGGGAGGCCGGAGGAGACCCAGTACTTC
V: TRBV7-3; size: .; D: TRBD2; J: TRBJ2-3; CDR3: CASRLTSGRAGDTQYF; DNA: TGTGCCAGCAGGTTGACTAGCGGGAGGGCCGGAGATACGCAGTATTTT
V: TRBV2; size: .; D: TRBD2; J: TRBJ2-3; CDR3: CASSPGLAPDTQYF; DNA: TGTGCCAGCAGCCCCGGACTAGCCCCAGATACGCAGTATTTT
V: TRBV19; size: .; D: .; J: TRBJ2-3; CDR3: CASGASAGSTDTQYF; DNA: TGTGCCAGTGGGGCCTCGGCGGGGAGCACAGATACGCAGTATTTT
V: TRBV19; size: .; D: .; J: TRBJ1-4; CDR3: CASSIDRTTFF; DNA: TGTGCCAGTAGTATAGACCGGACAACGTTTTTT
V: TRBV24-1; size: .; D: .; J: TRBJ2-3; CDR3: CATSDSGVSTDTQYF; DNA: TGTGCCACCAGTGATTCGGGGGTTAGCACAGATACGCAGTATTTT
V: TRBV2; size: .; D: .; J: TRBJ2-1; CDR3: CASRVSSYNEQFF; DNA: TGTGCCAGCCGCGTGAGCTCCTACAATGAGCAGTTCTTC
V: TRBV15; size: few; D: TRBD2; J: TRBJ2-5; CDR3: CATSGGLAGGMVGETQYF; DNA: TGTGCCACCAGCGGGGGACTAGCGGGCGGAATGGTCGGAGAGACCCAGTACTTC
V: TRBV11-2; size: .; D: TRBD1; J: TRBJ2-3; CDR3: CASLRTGTDTQYF; DNA: TGTGCCAGCCTCCGGACAGGGACAGATACGCAGTATTTT
V: TRBV5-1; size: few; D: TRBD2; J: TRBJ2-1; CDR3: CASSLAGTSGMNEQFF; DNA: TGCGCCAGCAGCTTAGCCGGGACTAGCGGGATGAATGAGCAGTTCTTC
V: TRBV29-1; size: .; D: TRBD1; J: TRBJ1-1; CDR3: CSVGQGRNTEAFF; DNA: TGCAGCGTAGGACAGGGAAGGAACACTGAAGCTTTCTTT
V: TRBV28; size: .; D: TRBD2; J: TRBJ2-3; CDR3: CASSWGGRAFETDTQYF; DNA: TGTGCCAGCAGTTGGGGTGGGAGGGCCTTTGAAACAGATACGCAGTATTTT
V: TRBV14; size: .; D: TRBD1; J: TRBJ1-4; CDR3: CASSPLATGGNEKLFF; DNA: TGTGCCAGCAGCCCCCTAGCAACAGGGGGGAATGAAAAACTGTTTTTT
V: TRBV7-9; size: .; D: .; J: TRBJ2-1; CDR3: CASSLDAGNNEQFF; DNA: TGTGCCAGCAGCTTAGACGCAGGGAACAATGAGCAGTTCTTC
V: TRBV7-6; size: .; D: TRBD2; J: TRBJ2-3; CDR3: CASSLATSGIPDTQYF; DNA: TGTGCCAGCAGCTTAGCGACAAGCGGGATACCAGATACGCAGTATTTT
V: TRBV10-3; size: .; D: .; J: TRBJ2-7; CDR3: CAISDNLGQYF; DNA: TGTGCCATCAGTGACAACCTCGGGCAGTACTTC